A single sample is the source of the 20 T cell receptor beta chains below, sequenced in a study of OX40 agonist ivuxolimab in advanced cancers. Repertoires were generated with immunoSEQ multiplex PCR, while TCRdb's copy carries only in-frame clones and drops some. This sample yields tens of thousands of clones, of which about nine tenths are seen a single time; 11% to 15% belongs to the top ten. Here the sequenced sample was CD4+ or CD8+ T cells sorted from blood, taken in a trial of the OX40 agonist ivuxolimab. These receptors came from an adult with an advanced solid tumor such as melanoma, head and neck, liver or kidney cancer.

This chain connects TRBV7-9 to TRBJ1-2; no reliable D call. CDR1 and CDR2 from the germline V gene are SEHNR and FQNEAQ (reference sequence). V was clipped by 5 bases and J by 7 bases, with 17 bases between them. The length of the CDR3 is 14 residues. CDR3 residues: CASSTEGLGGGYTF. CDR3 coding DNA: TGTGCCAGCAGCACCGAAGGGCTTGGAGGTGGCTACACCTTC.

The CDR3 spells CASSLRGPHSSGNTIYF. The CDR3 nucleotides read TGTGCCAGCAGCTTAAGGGGCCCCCATTCCTCTGGAAACACCATATATTTT. The chain combines TRBV7-8 with TRBJ1-3, with a possible D match to TRBD1 (5 bases). V lost 2 bases, J lost 0 bases, and 14 bases lay in between. The germline V gene has CDR1 SGHVS and CDR2 FQNEAQ. The CDR3 extends over 17 amino acids.

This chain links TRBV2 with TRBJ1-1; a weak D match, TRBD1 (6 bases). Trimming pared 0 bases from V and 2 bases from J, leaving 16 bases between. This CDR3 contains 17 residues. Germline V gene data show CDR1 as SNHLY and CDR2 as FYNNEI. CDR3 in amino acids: CASSEASLRGANTEAFF. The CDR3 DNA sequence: TGTGCCAGCAGTGAAGCGTCATTGCGGGGGGCTAACACTGAAGCTTTCTTT.

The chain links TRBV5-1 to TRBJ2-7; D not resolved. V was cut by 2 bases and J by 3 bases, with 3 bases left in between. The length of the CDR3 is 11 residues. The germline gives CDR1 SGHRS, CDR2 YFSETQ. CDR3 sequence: CASSFLYEQYF. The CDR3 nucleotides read TGCGCCAGCAGCTTCCTCTACGAGCAGTACTTC.

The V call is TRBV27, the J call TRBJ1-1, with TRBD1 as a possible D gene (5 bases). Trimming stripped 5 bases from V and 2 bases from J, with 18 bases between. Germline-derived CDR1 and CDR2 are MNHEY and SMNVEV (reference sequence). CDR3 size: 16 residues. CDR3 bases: TGTGCCAGCAGTCCTATCGAGGGACCGCCTAACACTGAAGCTTTCTTT. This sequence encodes CASSPIEGPPNTEAFF.

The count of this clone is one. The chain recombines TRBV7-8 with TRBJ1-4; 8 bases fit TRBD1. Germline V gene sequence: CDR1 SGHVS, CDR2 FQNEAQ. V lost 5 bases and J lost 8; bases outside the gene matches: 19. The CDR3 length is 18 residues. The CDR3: CASSPSPGGERYPEKLFF. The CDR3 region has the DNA TGTGCCAGCAGCCCCAGCCCAGGGGGCGAAAGGTATCCAGAAAAACTGTTTTTT.

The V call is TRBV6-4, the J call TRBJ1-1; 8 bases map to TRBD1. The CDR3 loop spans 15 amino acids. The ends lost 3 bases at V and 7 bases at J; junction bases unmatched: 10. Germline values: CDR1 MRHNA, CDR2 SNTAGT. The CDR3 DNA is TGTGCCAGCAGTGAGGACAGGGATACGGGTGGTGAAGCTTTCTTT. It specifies CASSEDRDTGGEAFF.

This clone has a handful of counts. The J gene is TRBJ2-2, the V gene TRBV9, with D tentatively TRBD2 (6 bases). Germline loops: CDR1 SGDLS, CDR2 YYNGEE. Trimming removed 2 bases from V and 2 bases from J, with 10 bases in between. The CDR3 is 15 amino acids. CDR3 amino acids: CASSVGSLNTGELFF. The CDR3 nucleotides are TGTGCCAGCAGCGTCGGGAGTCTTAACACCGGGGAGCTGTTTTTT.

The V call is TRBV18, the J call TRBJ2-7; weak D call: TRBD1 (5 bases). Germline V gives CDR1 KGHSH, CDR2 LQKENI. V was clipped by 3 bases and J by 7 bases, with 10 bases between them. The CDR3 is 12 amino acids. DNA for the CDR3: TGTGCCAGCTCACCGGACACCGGGGAGCAGTACTTC. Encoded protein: CASSPDTGEQYF.

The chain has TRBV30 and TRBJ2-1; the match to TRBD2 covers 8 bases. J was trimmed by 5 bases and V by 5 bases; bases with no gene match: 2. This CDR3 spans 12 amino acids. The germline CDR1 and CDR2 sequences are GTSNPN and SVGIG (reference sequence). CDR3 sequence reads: CAWGLAHNEQFF. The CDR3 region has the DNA TGTGCCTGGGGACTAGCACACAATGAGCAGTTCTTC.

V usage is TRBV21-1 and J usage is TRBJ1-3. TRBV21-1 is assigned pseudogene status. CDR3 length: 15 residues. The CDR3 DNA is TGTGCCAGCAGCCCACACCCCGCGAGTGGAAACACCATATATTTT. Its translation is CASSPHPASGNTIYF.

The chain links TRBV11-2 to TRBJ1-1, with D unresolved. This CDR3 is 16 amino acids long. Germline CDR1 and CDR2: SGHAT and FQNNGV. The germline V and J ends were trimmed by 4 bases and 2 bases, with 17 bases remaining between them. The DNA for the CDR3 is TGTGCCAGCAGCTCCGACTCTTGGGGAGTAAACACTGAAGCTTTCTTT. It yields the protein CASSSDSWGVNTEAFF. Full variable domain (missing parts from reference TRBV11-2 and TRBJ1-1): EAGVAQSPRYKIIEKRQSVAFWCNPISGHATLYWYQQILGQGPKLLIQFQNNGVVDDSQLPKDRFSAERLKGVDSTLKIQPAKLEDSAVYLCASSSDSWGVNTEAFFGQGTRLTVV.

In DNA, the CDR3 is TGTGCCAGCAGCCCTCCAACGTACACCGGGGAGCTGTTTTTT. As protein: CASSPPTYTGELFF. The V and J genes are TRBV6-5 and TRBJ2-2, with unresolved D. In germline, CDR1 is MNHEY, CDR2 SVGAGI. This CDR3 contains 14 residues. The V end was cut by 6 bases, the J end by 3 bases, with 11 bases between.

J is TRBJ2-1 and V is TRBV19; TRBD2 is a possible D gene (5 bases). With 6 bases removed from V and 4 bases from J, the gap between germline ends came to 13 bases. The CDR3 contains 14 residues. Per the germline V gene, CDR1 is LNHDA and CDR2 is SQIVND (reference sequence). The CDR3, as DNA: TGTGCCAGTAGCGTCCCGGGGATTTACAATGAGCAGTTCTTC. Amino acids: CASSVPGIYNEQFF.

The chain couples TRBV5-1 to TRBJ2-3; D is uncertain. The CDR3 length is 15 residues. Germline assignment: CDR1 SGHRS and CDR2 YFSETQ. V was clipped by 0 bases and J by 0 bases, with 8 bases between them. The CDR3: CASSLGPASTDTQYF. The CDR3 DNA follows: TGCGCCAGCAGCTTGGGGCCGGCTAGCACAGATACGCAGTATTTT.

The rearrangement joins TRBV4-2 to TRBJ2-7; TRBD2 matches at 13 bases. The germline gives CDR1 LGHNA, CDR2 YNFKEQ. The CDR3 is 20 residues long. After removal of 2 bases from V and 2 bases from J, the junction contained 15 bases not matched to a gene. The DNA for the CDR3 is TGTGCCAGCAGCCAAATCTTCCTACTAGCGGGGGGGCAGTACACCTACGAGCAGTACTTC. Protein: CASSQIFLLAGGQYTYEQYF.

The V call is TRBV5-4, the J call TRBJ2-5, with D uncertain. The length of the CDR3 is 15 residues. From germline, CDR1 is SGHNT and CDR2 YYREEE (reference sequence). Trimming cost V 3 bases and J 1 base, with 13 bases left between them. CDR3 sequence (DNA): TGTGCCAGCAGCTCCAAACCCGGGCCCCAAGAGACCCAGTACTTC. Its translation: CASSSKPGPQETQYF.

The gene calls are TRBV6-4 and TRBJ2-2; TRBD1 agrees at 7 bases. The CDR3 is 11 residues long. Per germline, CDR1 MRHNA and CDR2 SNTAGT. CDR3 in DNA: TGTGCGAGACAGGGATCCGGGGAGCTGTTTTTT. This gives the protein CARQGSGELFF.

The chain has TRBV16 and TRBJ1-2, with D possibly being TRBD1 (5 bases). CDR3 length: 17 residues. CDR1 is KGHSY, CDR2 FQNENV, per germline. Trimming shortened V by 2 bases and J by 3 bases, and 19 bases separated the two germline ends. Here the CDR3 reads CASSQETAFSYYYGYTF. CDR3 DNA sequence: TGTGCCAGCAGCCAAGAGACAGCTTTTTCTTACTACTATGGCTACACCTTC. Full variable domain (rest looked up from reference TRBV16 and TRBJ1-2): GEEVAQTPKHLVRGEGQKAKLYCAPIKGHSYVFWYQQVLKNEFKFLISFQNENVFDETGMPKERFSAKCLPNSPCSLEIQATKLEDSAVYFCASSQETAFSYYYGYTFGSGTRLTVV.

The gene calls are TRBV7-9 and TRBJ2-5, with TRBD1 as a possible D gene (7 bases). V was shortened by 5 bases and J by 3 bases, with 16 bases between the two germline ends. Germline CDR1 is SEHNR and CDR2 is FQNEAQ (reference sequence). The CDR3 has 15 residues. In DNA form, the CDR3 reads TGTGCCAGCAGCCTCGCCGCAGGGGGGAAAGAGACCCAGTACTTC. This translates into CASSLAAGGKETQYF.